Shown below are 14 T cell receptor beta chains from a single sample sequenced in a study of control samples from healthy donors and cancer patients. Repertoires were generated with immunoSEQ multiplex PCR, while TCRdb's copy carries only in-frame clones and drops some. The sample consists of around 120,000 clones, over 85% of them appearing once. Source material: blood. Receptor source: a man in his thirties or forties in good health.

The chain links TRBV19 to TRBJ1-1; 7 bases match TRBD1. V dropped 5 bases and J dropped 1; count of bases not matched to a gene: 7. CDR1 is LNHDA, CDR2 SQIVND, per germline (reference sequence). The CDR3 consists of 15 residues. In nucleotides, the CDR3 is TGTGCCAGTAGTGCCCGGACAGGACGGAACACTGAAGCTTTCTTT. Amino acids: CASSARTGRNTEAFF.

This rearrangement joins TRBV12-5 to TRBJ1-3; D is perhaps TRBD1 (6 bases). The CDR3 consists of 16 residues. From germline, CDR1 is LGHNT and CDR2 FRNRAP. Trimming cost V 0 bases and J 1 base, with 10 bases left between them. As DNA, the CDR3 is TGTGCTAGTGGTTTGGTACAAGGGGGTTCTGGAAACACCATATATTTT. Amino acid sequence: CASGLVQGGSGNTIYF.

The chain uses TRBV19 and TRBJ2-2, with D possibly matching TRBD2 (5 bases). This CDR3 spans 16 amino acids. V was shortened by 5 bases and J by 6 bases, with 19 bases between the two germline ends. CDR1 and CDR2 from the germline V gene are LNHDA and SQIVND (reference sequence). CDR3 amino acids: CASSFLTTQTPGELFF. DNA of the CDR3: TGTGCCAGTAGTTTTCTGACTACCCAGACCCCCGGGGAGCTGTTTTTT.

The chain uses TRBV5-1 and TRBJ1-5; D not resolved. This CDR3 comprises 15 residues. The germline V and J ends were trimmed by 2 bases and 6 bases, with 15 bases remaining between them. The V gene's germline CDR1 is SGHRS and CDR2 YFSETQ. CDR3 residues: CASSLDPGLSQPQHF. The DNA of the CDR3 is TGCGCCAGCAGCTTAGACCCCGGGCTAAGTCAGCCCCAGCATTTT.

The CDR3 DNA follows: TGCGCCAGCAGCTTTGCCAATGAGCAGTTCTTC. This encodes CASSFANEQFF. The chain is built from TRBV5-1 and TRBJ2-1; no definite D call. Germline CDR1 reads SGHRS; CDR2 reads YFSETQ. The V end lost 2 bases, the J end lost 6 bases, and 3 bases lay between the germline ends. CDR3 size: 11 residues.

This clone has a handful of counts. This chain connects TRBV24-1 to TRBJ2-5; no definite D call. The CDR3 loop spans 16 amino acids. V was cut by 5 bases and J by 3 bases, with 18 bases left in between. Germline V lookup: CDR1 KGHDR, CDR2 SFDVKD. CDR3 sequence (DNA): TGTGCCACCAGTGCCCTTGTAGCTTTCGGAAAAGAGACCCAGTACTTC. Residues: CATSALVAFGKETQYF.

This clone was seen only once. The chain employs TRBV11-2 and TRBJ2-1; 10 bases line up with TRBD1. Looked up from germline, CDR1 is SGHAT and CDR2 is FQNNGV. V was pared by 4 bases and J by 6 bases, with 0 bases of the junction left unmatched. This CDR3 region has 13 residues. CDR3 sequence (DNA): TGTGCCAGCAGCTGGGACAGGGGCAATGAGCAGTTCTTC. Protein sequence: CASSWDRGNEQFF.

The rearrangement links TRBV9 to TRBJ2-2; D may be TRBD1 or TRBD2 (7 bases each). This CDR3 comprises 15 residues. From germline, CDR1 is SGDLS and CDR2 YYNGEE. With 4 bases removed from V and 1 base from J, the gap between germline ends came to 11 bases. The CDR3 reads CASSKRDRNTGELFF. The CDR3 nucleotides read TGTGCCAGCAGCAAGCGGGACAGGAACACCGGGGAGCTGTTTTTT.

The chain recombines TRBV7-8 with TRBJ2-5; 7 bases align to TRBD1. The CDR3 is 16 amino acids. With V trimmed by 4 bases and J by 2 bases, 10 bases remained unmatched. From germline, CDR1 is SGHVS and CDR2 FQNEAQ. The CDR3 reads CASSSPRQGGQETQYF. The CDR3 DNA follows: TGTGCCAGCAGCTCTCCCCGACAGGGCGGGCAAGAGACCCAGTACTTC. Full variable domain (missing parts from reference TRBV7-8 and TRBJ2-5): GAGVSQSPRYKVAKRGQDVALRCDPISGHVSLFWYQQALGQGPEFLTYFQNEAQLDKSGLPSDRFFAERPEGSVSTLKIQRTQQEDSAVYLCASSSPRQGGQETQYFGPGTRLLVL.

This clone was counted a single time. The V gene is TRBV28, the J gene TRBJ2-1, with 10 nucleotides matching TRBD2. Germline values: CDR1 MDHEN, CDR2 SYDVKM. This CDR3 region has 16 residues. Unmatched junction bases numbered 12, after V lost 5 bases and J lost 8 bases. The CDR3 DNA follows: TGTGCCAGCAGTCAGATAGGAGCGGGGGGGGTCCATGAGCAGTTCTTC. Translation gives CASSQIGAGGVHEQFF.

The V gene is TRBV6-5, the J gene TRBJ2-7, with 8 bases matching TRBD1. The germline V gene has CDR1 MNHEY and CDR2 SVGAGI. The CDR3 runs 15 residues. V lost 6 bases, J lost 7 bases, and 14 bases stayed unmatched. CDR3 in DNA: TGTGCCAGCAGGGGCCCAGGGGGCCAACTTAGGGAGCAGTACTTC. Its translation is CASRGPGGQLREQYF.

The V gene is TRBV5-4, the J gene TRBJ2-5, with 11 bases that match TRBD2. Germline V gene data show CDR1 as SGHNT and CDR2 as YYREEE (reference sequence). The V segment lost 5 bases and the J segment 2 bases; nucleotides outside the gene matches: 8. This CDR3 has 16 residues. The DNA for the CDR3 is TGTGCCAGCAGTCTCGGGACTAGCGGACTACAAGAGACCCAGTACTTC. It is translated as CASSLGTSGLQETQYF.

Comment on this clone: This specimen includes other DNA sequences encoding the same CDR3. The chain has TRBV19 and TRBJ1-1, with D possibly being TRBD1 (5 bases). The CDR3 extends over 13 amino acids. Germline V gives CDR1 LNHDA, CDR2 SQIVND (reference sequence). The ends were cut back, 5 bases at V and 1 base at J, with 8 bases in the middle. Here the CDR3 DNA reads TGTGCCAGTAGTCCAACAGGGAACACTGAAGCTTTCTTT. It encodes CASSPTGNTEAFF.

The chain has TRBV15 and TRBJ1-5; a weak D match, TRBD1 (5 bases). V lost 2 bases, J lost 2 bases, and 13 bases lay in between. Germline assignment: CDR1 LNHNV and CDR2 YYDKDF (reference sequence). The CDR3 extends over 16 amino acids. This chain's CDR3 is CATSRYKSGGNQPQHF. CDR3 nucleotides: TGTGCCACCAGCAGATATAAATCGGGGGGCAATCAGCCCCAGCATTTT.